The clone carrying this TCR beta chain has ten or more counts. Its antigen is unidentified. Germline CDR1 SNHLY, CDR2 FYNNEI. The CDR3 covers 12 residues. A second PCR, run for roughly 6 to 11 cycles, used a sample-barcoded 5' primer plus a J-beta primer mix. A template-switch adaptor that had 12 random nucleotides put a tag on each cDNA molecule. TCRdb used MiXCR to reprocess the 5' RACE reads, holding one entry per CDR3 protein. Of roughly 1,800,000 distinct CDR3 sequences in the sample, roughly 50% were seen once. This record belongs to a study of blood T cells in healthy people across ages. Regarding the study as a whole: Estimated diversity that came from one million T cells was considered an underestimate.

The sequence was obtained from a woman aged 40 to 55 in good health. The chain links TRBV2 to TRBJ2-7, with D unresolved. The J call is uncertain, as TRBJ2-5 better fits the DNA end. Specimen: blood. The CDR3 spells CASSTDEVTQYF. In nucleotides, the CDR3 is TGTGCCAGCAGTACTGACGAGGTGACCCAGTACTTC.